The rows below give T cell receptor beta chains drawn from one sample of a study of cytomegalovirus exposure and HLA in healthy donors. Generated by immunoSEQ multiplex PCR, the TCRdb table keeps only in-frame clones and is missing some. This table has 90,000 or so clones, approximately 96% appearing once. Material: PBMCs. Receptors originate from a man younger than 30 in good health and CMV-seronegative. Each CDR3 is given with its conserved first and last residue. A D gene is named only where the DNA matches it firmly. For some rows the clone size is stated as once, few or many, or as a class when expanded; others skip it.

CDR3	DNA	D	size	V	J
CASSPPRASGGYNEQFF	TGTGCCAGCAGCCCACCTCGAGCTAGCGGAGGCTACAATGAGCAGTTCTTC	TRBD2	once	TRBV7-3	TRBJ2-1
CASSQETGSSTGELFF	TGCGCCAGCAGCCAGGAGACAGGGAGTAGTACCGGGGAGCTGTTTTTT	TRBD1	.	TRBV4-1	TRBJ2-2
CAWKGQKNTEAFF	TGTGCCTGGAAGGGACAGAAGAACACTGAAGCTTTCTTT	TRBD1	.	TRBV30	TRBJ1-1
CASSPGQGEKETQYF	TGTGCCAGCAGCCCGGGACAGGGCGAGAAAGAGACCCAGTACTTC	TRBD1	.	TRBV7-9	TRBJ2-5
CASSPGLRGSYEQYF	TGTGCCAGCTCACCTGGGTTAAGGGGCTCCTACGAGCAGTACTTC	.	.	TRBV18	TRBJ2-7
CASKGQGSPNYGYTF	TGTGCCAGCAAAGGACAGGGGTCCCCTAACTATGGCTACACCTTC	TRBD1	.	TRBV7-9	TRBJ1-2
CASSVAGTASGYGYTF	TGTGCCAGCAGCGTCGCCGGGACAGCCTCCGGCTATGGCTACACCTTC	TRBD1	.	TRBV7-9	TRBJ1-2
CASSESMTAISTDTQYF	TGCGCCAGCAGTGAGTCGATGACAGCGATCTCCACAGATACGCAGTATTTT	.	once	TRBV10-1	TRBJ2-3
CASEWAYTMVEQFF	TGTGCCAGCGAATGGGCATATACCATGGTTGAGCAGTTCTTC	.	.	TRBV2	TRBJ2-1
CSVGTSGRPREQYF	TGCAGCGTGGGGACTAGCGGGAGGCCCCGGGAGCAGTACTTC	TRBD2	.	TRBV29-1	TRBJ2-7
CASSLASTQTGELFF	TGTGCCAGCAGCTTAGCTAGCACCCAAACCGGGGAGCTGTTTTTT	.	.	TRBV7-9	TRBJ2-2
CAWRDRNTGELFF	TGTGCCTGGAGGGACAGGAACACCGGGGAGCTGTTTTTT	.	.	TRBV30	TRBJ2-2
CASSQPGQGAGNTIYF	TGTGCCAGCAGCCAACCGGGACAGGGGGCCGGAAACACCATATATTTT	TRBD1	.	TRBV28	TRBJ1-3
CASSRASALAQPQHF	TGTGCCAGCAGTCGCGCCTCGGCATTAGCTCAGCCCCAGCATTTT	.	.	TRBV27	TRBJ1-5